There are a few counts of the clone carrying this TCR beta chain. Its target is not known. These data are taken from a study of CD4+ T cells in melanoma. Study-wide results and caveats: A reported correlation linked neoantigen-specific CD4+ T cells to CD8+, macrophage and B cell function.

Data came from immunoSEQ multiplex PCR; TCRdb stores just in-frame clones and leaves some out. The sample shows 20,000 to 25,000 clones, around 80% of them seen only once. This CDR3 spans 17 amino acids. CDR1 and CDR2 (germline): GTSNPN, SVGIG (reference sequence). Trimming stripped 4 bases from V and 2 bases from J, with 24 bases between. The sample comprised cells from a culture (not recorded whether cultured in vitro). The source is a human donor with melanoma. The chain couples TRBV30 to TRBJ2-7, with D tentatively TRBD1 or TRBD2 (5 bases each). The CDR3 sequence: CAWTRAEGLLEPYEQYF. The CDR3 DNA reads as TGTGCCTGGACCCGGGCCGAGGGGCTATTAGAACCCTACGAGCAGTACTTC.